One and the same sample provided the 5 T cell receptor beta chains below, sequenced in a study of shared clonotypes between healthy human individuals. The repertoire was sequenced with immunoSEQ multiplex PCR; TCRdb's copy has only in-frame clones and lacks some. The data hold more than 2 million clones, with approximately 95% observed a single time. The sequenced sample consisted of naive CD4+ T cells sorted from blood. Subset indicated: CD45RA+ positively selected. The receptors originated from a man between 18 and 35 years old in good health.

This chain connects TRBV28 to TRBJ2-7; D possibly corresponds to TRBD1 (7 bases). Trimming removed 1 base at V and 3 bases at J, with 13 bases between. Germline CDR1 and CDR2: MDHEN and SYDVKM. This CDR3 contains 15 residues. The CDR3 is CASSLLPGGRYEQYF. The CDR3 DNA sequence: TGTGCCAGCAGTTTATTGCCAGGGGGGCGCTACGAGCAGTACTTC.

The V gene is TRBV6-1, the J gene TRBJ1-5; D is undetermined. V lost 4 bases and J 1 base, leaving 11 bases between the germline ends. Germline V gene data show CDR1 as MNHNS and CDR2 as SASEGT. CDR3 size: 15 residues. CDR3 nucleotide sequence: TGTGCCAGCAGTGTCATCGACATCAGCAATCAGCCCCAGCATTTT. Translated, it gives CASSVIDISNQPQHF.

With regard to this clone: This sample also contains other DNA sequences that code for the same CDR3. The rearrangement joins TRBV18 to TRBJ2-7; TRBD1 matches 8 bases. Germline CDR1 and CDR2: KGHSH and LQKENI. V lost 6 bases and J lost 0; bases outside the gene matches: 7. This CDR3 has 15 residues. The CDR3 DNA is TGTGCCAGCTCCCGGTCCGGGACAGGCTCCTACGAGCAGTACTTC. It codes for CASSRSGTGSYEQYF. The full variable domain, with the rest looked up from reference TRBV18 and TRBJ2-7, is NAGVMQNPRHLVRRRGQEARLRCSPMKGHSHVYWYRQLPEEGLKFMVYLQKENIIDESGMPKERFSAEFPKEGPSILRIQQVVRGDSAAYFCASSRSGTGSYEQYFGPGTRLTVT.

Details on this clone: Different DNA sequences within this sample yield the same CDR3. The gene calls are TRBV10-3 and TRBJ2-1; 7 nucleotides align to TRBD2. CDR3 length: 15 amino acids. Germline V CDR1 and CDR2: ENHRY, SYGVKD. V was clipped by 0 bases and J by 4 bases; unmatched bases: 3. The CDR3 sequence: CAISESGGDYNEQFF. In DNA, the CDR3 is TGTGCCATCAGTGAGTCTGGGGGGGATTACAATGAGCAGTTCTTC.

The rearrangement links TRBV28 to TRBJ2-7; TRBD1 agrees at 9 bases. With V trimmed by 6 bases and J by 4 bases, 10 bases remained unmatched. CDR3 size: 15 residues. The germline V gene has CDR1 MDHEN and CDR2 SYDVKM. CDR3 coding DNA: TGTGCCAGCAGCTCCGCCGGGACAGGGAGTTACGAGCAGTACTTC. Translation gives CASSSAGTGSYEQYF.